This TCR beta chain was profiled in a study of shared clonotypes between healthy human individuals. Study context: Donors were a couple of women and three men aged 18 to 49.

Donors, healthy HIV-negative adults, lacked recent acute infections or vaccinations. Sequencing used immunoSEQ multiplex PCR; TCRdb keeps in-frame clones, though not all of them. Among about 530,000 clones listed, about 79% were seen once. The clonotype was recovered from a woman in her thirties or forties in good health. Some clones in this sample may be carry-over from other donors' samples. The specimen was PBMCs.

The DNA of the CDR3 is TGTGCCAGCCCGGGACAGGGGGATATCACTGAAGCTTTCTTT. It codes for CASPGQGDITEAFF. The chain has TRBV28 and TRBJ1-1, with 11 bases fitting TRBD1. V was pared by 8 bases and J by 4 bases, with 6 bases of the junction left unmatched. The CDR3 is 14 residues long. From germline, CDR1 is MDHEN and CDR2 SYDVKM.